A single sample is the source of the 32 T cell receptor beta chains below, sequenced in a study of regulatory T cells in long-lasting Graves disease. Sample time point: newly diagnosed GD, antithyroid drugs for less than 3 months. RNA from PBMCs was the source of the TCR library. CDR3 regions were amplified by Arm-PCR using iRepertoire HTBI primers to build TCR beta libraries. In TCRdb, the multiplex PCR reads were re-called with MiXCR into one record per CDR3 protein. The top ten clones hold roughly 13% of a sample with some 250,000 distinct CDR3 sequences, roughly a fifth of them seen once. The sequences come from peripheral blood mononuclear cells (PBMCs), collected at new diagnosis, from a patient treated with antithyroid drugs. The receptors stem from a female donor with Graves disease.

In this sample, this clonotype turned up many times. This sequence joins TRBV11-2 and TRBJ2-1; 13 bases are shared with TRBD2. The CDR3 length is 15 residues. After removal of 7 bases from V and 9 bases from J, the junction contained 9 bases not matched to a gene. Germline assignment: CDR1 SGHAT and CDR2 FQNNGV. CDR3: CASILTSGGVGEQFF. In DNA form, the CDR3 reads TGTGCCAGCATCCTTACTAGCGGGGGGGTTGGTGAGCAGTTCTTC.

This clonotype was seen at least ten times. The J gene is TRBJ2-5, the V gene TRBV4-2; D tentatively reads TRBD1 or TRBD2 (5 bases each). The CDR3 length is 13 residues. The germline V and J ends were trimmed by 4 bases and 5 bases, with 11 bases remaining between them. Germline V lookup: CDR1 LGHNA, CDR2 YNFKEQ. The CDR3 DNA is TGTGCCAGCAGCCCCGACTGGGGGGAGACCCAGTACTTC. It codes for CASSPDWGETQYF.

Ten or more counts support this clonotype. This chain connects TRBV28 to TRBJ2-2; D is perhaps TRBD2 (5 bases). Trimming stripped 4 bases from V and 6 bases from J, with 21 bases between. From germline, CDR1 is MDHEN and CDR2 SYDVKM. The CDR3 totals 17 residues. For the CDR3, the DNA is TGTGCCAGCAGTTCACCGGACGGGAATACGGAGCCCGGGGAGCTGTTTTTT. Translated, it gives CASSSPDGNTEPGELFF.

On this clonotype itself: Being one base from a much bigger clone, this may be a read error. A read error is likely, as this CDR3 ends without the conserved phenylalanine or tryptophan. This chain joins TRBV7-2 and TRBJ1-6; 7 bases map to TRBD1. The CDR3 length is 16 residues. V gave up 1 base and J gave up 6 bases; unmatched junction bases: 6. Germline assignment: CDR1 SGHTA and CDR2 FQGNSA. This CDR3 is CASSLVWGQSNSPLHS. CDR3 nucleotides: TGTGCCAGCAGCTTAGTGTGGGGACAGAGTAATTCACCCCTCCACTCT.

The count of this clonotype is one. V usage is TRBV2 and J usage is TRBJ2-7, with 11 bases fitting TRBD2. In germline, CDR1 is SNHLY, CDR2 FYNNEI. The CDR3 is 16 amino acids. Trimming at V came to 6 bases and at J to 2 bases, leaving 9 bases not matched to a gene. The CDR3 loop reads CASRTLGTSGTYEQYF. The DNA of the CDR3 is TGTGCCAGCAGGACCCTCGGGACTAGCGGAACCTACGAGCAGTACTTC. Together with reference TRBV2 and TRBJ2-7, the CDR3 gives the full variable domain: EPEVTQTPSHQVTQMGQEVILRCVPISNHLYFYWYRQILGQKVEFLVSFYNNEISEKSEIFDDQFSVERPDGSNFTLKIRSTKLEDSAMYFCASRTLGTSGTYEQYFGPGTRLTVT.

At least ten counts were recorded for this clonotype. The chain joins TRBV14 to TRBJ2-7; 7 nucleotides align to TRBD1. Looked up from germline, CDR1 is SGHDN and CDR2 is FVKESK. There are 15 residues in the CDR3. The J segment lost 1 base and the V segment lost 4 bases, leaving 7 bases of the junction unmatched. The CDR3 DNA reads TGTGCCAGCAGCCCGCCGAGGGGGCTGTCCTACGAGCAGTACTTC. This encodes CASSPPRGLSYEQYF.

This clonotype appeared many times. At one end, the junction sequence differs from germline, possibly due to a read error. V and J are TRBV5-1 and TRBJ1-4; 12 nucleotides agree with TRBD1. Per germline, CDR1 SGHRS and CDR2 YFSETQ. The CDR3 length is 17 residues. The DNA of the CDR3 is TGTGCCAGCAGCCCCAAACTAGGGACAGGGGGCTTTGAAAAACTGTTTTTT. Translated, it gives CASSPKLGTGGFEKLFF.

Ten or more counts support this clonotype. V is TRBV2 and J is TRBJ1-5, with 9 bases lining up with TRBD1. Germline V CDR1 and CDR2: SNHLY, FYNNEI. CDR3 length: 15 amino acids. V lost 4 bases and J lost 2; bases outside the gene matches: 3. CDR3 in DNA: TGTGCCAGCAGTGCTTGGACAGGGGGCAATCAGCCCCAGCATTTT. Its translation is CASSAWTGGNQPQHF.

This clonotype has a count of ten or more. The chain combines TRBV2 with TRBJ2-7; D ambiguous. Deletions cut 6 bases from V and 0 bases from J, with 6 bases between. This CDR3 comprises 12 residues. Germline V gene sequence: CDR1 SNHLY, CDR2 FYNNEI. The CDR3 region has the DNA TGTGCCAGCAGGGGATACTCCTACGAGCAGTACTTC. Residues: CASRGYSYEQYF.

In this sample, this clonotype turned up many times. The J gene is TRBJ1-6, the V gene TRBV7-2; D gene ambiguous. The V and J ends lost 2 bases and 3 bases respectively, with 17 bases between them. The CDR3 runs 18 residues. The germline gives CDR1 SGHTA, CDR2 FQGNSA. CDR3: CASSLSASSAFYNSPLHF. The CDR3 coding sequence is TGTGCCAGCAGCTTATCGGCCAGCAGTGCCTTCTATAATTCACCCCTCCACTTT.

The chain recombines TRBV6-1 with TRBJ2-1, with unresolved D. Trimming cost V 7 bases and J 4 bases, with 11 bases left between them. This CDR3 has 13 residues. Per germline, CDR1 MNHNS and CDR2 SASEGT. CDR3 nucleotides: TGTGCCAGCATGCGCGGTGGGTACAATGAGCAGTTCTTC. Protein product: CASMRGGYNEQFF.

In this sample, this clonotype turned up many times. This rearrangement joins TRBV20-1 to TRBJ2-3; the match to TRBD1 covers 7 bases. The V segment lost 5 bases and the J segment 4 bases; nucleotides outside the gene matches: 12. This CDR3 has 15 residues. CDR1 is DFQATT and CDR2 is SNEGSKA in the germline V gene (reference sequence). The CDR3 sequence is CSAPGTVGFADTQYF. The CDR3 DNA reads TGCAGTGCTCCCGGGACAGTTGGCTTTGCAGATACGCAGTATTTT.

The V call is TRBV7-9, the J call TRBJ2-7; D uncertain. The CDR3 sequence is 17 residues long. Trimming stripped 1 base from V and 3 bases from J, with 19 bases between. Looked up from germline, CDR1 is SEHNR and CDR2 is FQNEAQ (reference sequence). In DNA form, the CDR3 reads TGTGCCAGCAGCTTAGTGGGTCTGTCCTGGGCGAACTACGAGCAGTACTTC. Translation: CASSLVGLSWANYEQYF.

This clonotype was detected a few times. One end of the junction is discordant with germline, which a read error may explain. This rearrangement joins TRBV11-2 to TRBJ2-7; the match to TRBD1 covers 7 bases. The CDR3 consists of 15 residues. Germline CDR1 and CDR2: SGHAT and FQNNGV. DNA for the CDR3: TGTGCCAGCAGCTCCGACAGGGTTTTCTCTTACGAACAGTACTTC. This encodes CASSSDRVFSYEQYF.

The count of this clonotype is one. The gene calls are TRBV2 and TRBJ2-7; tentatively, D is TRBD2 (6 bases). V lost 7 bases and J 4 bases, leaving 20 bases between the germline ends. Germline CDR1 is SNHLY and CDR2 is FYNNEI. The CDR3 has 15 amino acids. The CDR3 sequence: CASTARTRGFYEQYF. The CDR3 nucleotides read TGTGCCAGCACCGCAAGGACCCGGGGGTTTTACGAGCAGTACTTC.

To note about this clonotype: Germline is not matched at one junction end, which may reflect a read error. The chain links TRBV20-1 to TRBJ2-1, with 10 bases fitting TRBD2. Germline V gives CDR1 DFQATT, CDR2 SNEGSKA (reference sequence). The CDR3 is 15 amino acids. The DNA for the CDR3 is TGCAGTGTTAGCACCCCTAGCGGGGGTTACAATGGGCAGCTCTTC. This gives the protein CSVSTPSGGYNGQLF.

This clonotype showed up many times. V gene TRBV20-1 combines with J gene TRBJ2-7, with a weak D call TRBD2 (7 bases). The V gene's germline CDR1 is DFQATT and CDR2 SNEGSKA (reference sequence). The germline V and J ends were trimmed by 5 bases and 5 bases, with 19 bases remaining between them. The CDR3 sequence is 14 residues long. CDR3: CSAEGGEDPDEQYF. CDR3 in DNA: TGCAGTGCTGAAGGGGGGGAAGATCCGGACGAGCAGTACTTC.

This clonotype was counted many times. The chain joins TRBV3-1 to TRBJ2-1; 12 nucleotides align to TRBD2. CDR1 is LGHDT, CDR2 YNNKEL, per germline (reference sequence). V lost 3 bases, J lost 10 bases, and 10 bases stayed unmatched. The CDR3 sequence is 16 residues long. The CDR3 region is CASSHSSSGGAGEQFF. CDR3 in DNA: TGTGCCAGCAGCCATTCCTCTAGCGGGGGGGCAGGGGAGCAGTTCTTC.

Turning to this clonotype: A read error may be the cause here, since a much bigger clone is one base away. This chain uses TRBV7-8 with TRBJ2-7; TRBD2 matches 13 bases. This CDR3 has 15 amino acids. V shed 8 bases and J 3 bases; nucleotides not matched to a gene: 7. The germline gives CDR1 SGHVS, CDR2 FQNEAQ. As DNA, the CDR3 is TGTGCCAGCGCCACACTAGCGGGGGGGCTCTACGAGCAGTACTTC. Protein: CASATLAGGLYEQYF.

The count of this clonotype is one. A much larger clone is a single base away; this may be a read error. CDR3 coding DNA: TGCGCCAGCAGCCAAGGAGGGGCTAGCACAGATACGCAGTATTTT. This gives the protein CASSQGGASTDTQYF. V usage is TRBV4-1 and J usage is TRBJ2-3; D is possibly TRBD1 or TRBD2 (5 bases each). The CDR3 totals 15 residues. Trimming removed 1 base from V and 0 bases from J, with 8 bases in between. CDR1 and CDR2 (germline): MGHRA, YSYEKL.

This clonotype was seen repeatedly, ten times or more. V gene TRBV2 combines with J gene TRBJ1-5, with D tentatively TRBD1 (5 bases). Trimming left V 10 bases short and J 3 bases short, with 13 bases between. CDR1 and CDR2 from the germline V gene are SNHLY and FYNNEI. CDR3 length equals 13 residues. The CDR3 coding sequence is TGTGCCACCCAGGGCCAGCCCAATCAGCCCCAGCATTTT. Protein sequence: CATQGQPNQPQHF.

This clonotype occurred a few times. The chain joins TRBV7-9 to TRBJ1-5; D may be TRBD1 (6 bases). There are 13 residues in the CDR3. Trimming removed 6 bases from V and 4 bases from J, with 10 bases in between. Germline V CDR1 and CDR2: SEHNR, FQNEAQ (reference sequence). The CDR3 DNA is TGTGCCAGCAGACCAGGGGCTAATCAGCCCCAGCATTTT. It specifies CASRPGANQPQHF.

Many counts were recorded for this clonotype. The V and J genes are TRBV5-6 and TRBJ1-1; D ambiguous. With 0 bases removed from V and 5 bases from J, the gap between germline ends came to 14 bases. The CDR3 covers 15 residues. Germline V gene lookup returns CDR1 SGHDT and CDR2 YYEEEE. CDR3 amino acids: CASSLGRGYVTEAFF. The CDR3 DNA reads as TGTGCCAGCAGCTTGGGTCGGGGTTATGTAACTGAAGCTTTCTTT.

This CDR3 is CASSREGPTDTQYF. The CDR3 DNA sequence: TGCGCCAGCAGTCGGGAGGGCCCCACAGATACGCAGTATTTT. The chain links TRBV10-2 to TRBJ2-3, with TRBD2 identical over 8 bases. The CDR3 spans 14 residues. V gave up 5 bases and J gave up 2 bases; unmatched junction bases: 3. Looked up from germline, CDR1 is WSHSY and CDR2 is SAAADI.

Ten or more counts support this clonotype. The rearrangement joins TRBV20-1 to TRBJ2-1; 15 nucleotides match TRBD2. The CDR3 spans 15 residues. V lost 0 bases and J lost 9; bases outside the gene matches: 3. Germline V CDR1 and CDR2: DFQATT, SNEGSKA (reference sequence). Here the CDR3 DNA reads TGCAGTGCTAGAGATGGACTAGCGGGGGGGCTTGAGCAGTTCTTC. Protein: CSARDGLAGGLEQFF.

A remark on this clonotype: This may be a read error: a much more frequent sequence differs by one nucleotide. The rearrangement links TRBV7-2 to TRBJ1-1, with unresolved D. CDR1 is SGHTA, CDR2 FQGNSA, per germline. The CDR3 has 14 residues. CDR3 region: CAGSPRTRNTEAFF. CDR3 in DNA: TGTGCCGGCAGCCCCAGGACCAGGAACACTGAAGCTTTCTTT.

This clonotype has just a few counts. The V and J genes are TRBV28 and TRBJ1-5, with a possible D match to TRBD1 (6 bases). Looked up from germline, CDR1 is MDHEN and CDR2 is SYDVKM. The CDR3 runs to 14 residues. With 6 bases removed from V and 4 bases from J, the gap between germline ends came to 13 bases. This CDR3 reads CASRQDRPNQPQHF. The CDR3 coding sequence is TGTGCCAGCAGACAAGACAGGCCTAATCAGCCCCAGCATTTT.

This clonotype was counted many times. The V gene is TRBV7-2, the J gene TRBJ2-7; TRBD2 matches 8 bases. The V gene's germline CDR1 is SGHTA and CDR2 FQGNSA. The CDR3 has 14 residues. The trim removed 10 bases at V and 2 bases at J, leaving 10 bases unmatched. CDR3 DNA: TGTGCCACCACCCGGGCGGGGGGCACCTACGAGCAGTACTTC. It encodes CATTRAGGTYEQYF.

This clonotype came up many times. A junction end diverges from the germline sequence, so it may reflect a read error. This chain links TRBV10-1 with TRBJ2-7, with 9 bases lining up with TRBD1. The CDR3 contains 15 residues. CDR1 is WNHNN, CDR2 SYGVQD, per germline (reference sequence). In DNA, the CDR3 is TGCGCCAGCAGGGAGTCCTTGGGACAGGGTGGCGAGCAGTACTTC. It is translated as CASRESLGQGGEQYF.

The CDR3 loop reads CASRGLAAQWETQYF. The CDR3 nucleotides read TGTGCCAGCAGGGGACTAGCGGCCCAATGGGAGACCCAGTACTTC. V is TRBV2 and J is TRBJ2-5; TRBD2 aligns across 11 bases. Germline CDR1 and CDR2: SNHLY and FYNNEI. The CDR3 consists of 15 residues. V shed 6 bases, J shed 5 bases, and the junction held 8 bases outside the gene matches.

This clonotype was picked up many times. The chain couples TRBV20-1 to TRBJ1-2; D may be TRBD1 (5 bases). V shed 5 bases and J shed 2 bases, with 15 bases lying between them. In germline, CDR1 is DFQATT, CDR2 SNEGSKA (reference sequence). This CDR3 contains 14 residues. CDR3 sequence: CSAQIGTVNYGYTF. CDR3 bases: TGCAGTGCTCAAATCGGGACGGTGAACTATGGCTACACCTTC.

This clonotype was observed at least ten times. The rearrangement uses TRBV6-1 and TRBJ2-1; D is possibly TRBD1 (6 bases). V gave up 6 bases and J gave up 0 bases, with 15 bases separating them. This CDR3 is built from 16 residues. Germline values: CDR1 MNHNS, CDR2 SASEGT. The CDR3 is CASRGGGRSSYNEQFF. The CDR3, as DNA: TGTGCCAGCAGGGGTGGGGGCAGAAGCTCCTACAATGAGCAGTTCTTC.